A selection of T cell receptor beta chains follows, all from one sample in a study of cytomegalovirus exposure and HLA in healthy donors. Clones were sequenced by immunoSEQ multiplex PCR, and TCRdb holds only the in-frame ones, with some missing. Among 80,000 to 100,000 clones listed, under 70% were seen once. Input material: PBMCs. These receptors were obtained from a man aged 45-60 years in good health and CMV-seronegative. Each CDR3 is given with its conserved first and last residue.

CDR3	V	J	length
CASSINRGPTDTQYF	TRBV19	TRBJ2-3	15
CASSEAPGLAGGSRGTQYF	TRBV6-1	TRBJ2-5	19
CASSQTRGRETQYF	TRBV27	TRBJ2-5	14
CASSRDRETQYF	TRBV5-4	TRBJ2-5	12
CASSIGTQTYNEQFF	TRBV5-8	TRBJ2-1	15
CASRPRDRGSGANVLTF	TRBV19	TRBJ2-6	17
CASSSGQGGEQYF	TRBV7-2	TRBJ2-7	13
CASSAHGSGANVLTF	TRBV9	TRBJ2-6	15
CASTFAGTGETQYF	TRBV28	TRBJ2-5	14
CASSLRAWGTDTQYF	TRBV28	TRBJ2-3	15
CASSAGTSGNYEQYF	TRBV9	TRBJ2-7	15
CSVTDRMNTGELFF	TRBV29-1	TRBJ2-2	14
CASSPGTGTVSEKLFF	TRBV4-1	TRBJ1-4	16
CASSLWGNTEAFF	TRBV5-4	TRBJ1-1	13